These 25 T cell receptor beta chains were sequenced from one sample in a study of patients and donors after allogeneic stem cell transplantation. Via MiXCR, TCRdb re-called the RT-PCR reads, giving one row per CDR3 protein. This table has 200,000 to 250,000 distinct CDR3 sequences, about 14% appearing once. Sequenced input: blood, either unsorted or a sorted T cell fraction (not recorded which). The receptors here all came from a human donor who was either an allogeneic HSCT recipient or a stem cell or donor lymphocyte infusion donor (not recorded which). It is not recorded whose cells these are; they may come from a transplant donor.

In this sample, this clonotype turned up many times. J is TRBJ2-7 and V is TRBV9, with TRBD2 as a possible D gene (6 bases). This CDR3 is 14 amino acids long. V lost 0 bases and J 7 bases, leaving 14 bases between the germline ends. The germline V gene encodes CDR1 SGDLS and CDR2 YYNGEE. The CDR3 sequence: CASSVESSVTEQYF. DNA for the CDR3: TGTGCCAGCAGCGTAGAGTCTAGCGTCACGGAGCAGTACTTC. Full variable domain (remainder filled in from reference TRBV9 and TRBJ2-7): DSGVTQTPKHLITATGQRVTLRCSPRSGDLSVYWYQQSLDQGLQFLIQYYNGEERAKGNILERFSAQQFPDLHSELNLSSLELGDSALYFCASSVESSVTEQYFGPGTRLTVT.

CDR3 protein: CSARASDRVRGYTF. CDR3 DNA sequence: TGCAGTGCTAGAGCCTCCGACAGGGTCCGTGGCTACACCTTC. The V gene is TRBV20-1, the J gene TRBJ1-2, with 7 bases identical to TRBD1. Per germline, CDR1 DFQATT and CDR2 SNEGSKA (reference sequence). This CDR3 region has 14 residues. Trimming cost V 1 base and J 7 bases; bases outside gene matches: 9.

This clonotype was counted between two and nine times. The chain uses TRBV21-1 and TRBJ2-7; TRBD1, the table's D call, was not compared with the DNA. TRBV21-1 is classified as a pseudogene. The CDR3 has 12 amino acids. As DNA, the CDR3 is TGTGCCAGCTCCGGCCCCTCGACCGAGCAGTACTTC. It is translated as CASSGPSTEQYF.

This clonotype was observed many times. The J gene is TRBJ1-2, the V gene TRBV28; D possibly corresponds to TRBD1 (5 bases). Trimming took 7 bases from V and 5 from J, leaving 23 bases between them. Per germline, CDR1 MDHEN and CDR2 SYDVKM. The CDR3 totals 16 residues. CDR3 sequence reads: CASTLAQGRVNYGYTF. CDR3 in DNA: TGTGCCAGCACCCTGGCGCAGGGCAGGGTCAATTATGGCTACACCTTC.

This clonotype occurred a few times. The V call is TRBV18, the J call TRBJ2-1; maybe TRBD1 (5 bases). Germline V gives CDR1 KGHSH, CDR2 LQKENI. The V gene lost 3 bases and the J gene lost 6 bases, with 12 bases spanning the gap. The CDR3 has 14 amino acids. The CDR3 sequence: CASSPTVQGNEQFF. The CDR3 coding sequence is TGTGCCAGCTCACCTACCGTGCAGGGCAATGAGCAGTTCTTC.

This clonotype occurred many times. This chain joins TRBV20-1 and TRBJ2-1; perhaps TRBD1 as D (5 bases). There are 12 residues in the CDR3. V lost 6 bases to trimming and J lost 5 bases, with 11 bases between them. CDR1 is DFQATT and CDR2 is SNEGSKA in the germline V gene (reference sequence). CDR3 in DNA: TGCAGTGCCGGCGGCAGGGACAATGAGCAGTTCTTC. It specifies CSAGGRDNEQFF.

The chain uses TRBV6-1 and TRBJ2-7, with D unclear. V dropped 6 bases and J dropped 7 bases, with 25 bases sitting between them. The CDR3 covers 16 residues. Germline V gene sequence: CDR1 MNHNS, CDR2 SASEGT. The CDR3 sequence: CASSLPAAEHQSEQYF. CDR3 bases: TGTGCCAGCAGCCTTCCGGCCGCGGAACACCAATCAGAGCAGTACTTC.

This clonotype was observed a handful of times. The chain carries TRBV6-1 and TRBJ1-2; maybe TRBD1 (5 bases). This CDR3 region has 13 residues. Germline V CDR1 and CDR2: MNHNS, SASEGT. Trimming removed 4 bases from V and 7 bases from J, with 13 bases in between. The DNA for the CDR3 is TGTGCCAGCAGTGTCGGGGGACCGGGTGGCTACACCTTC. Translation: CASSVGGPGGYTF.

The genes are TRBV20-1 and TRBJ2-7; 14 bases agree with TRBD2. The length of the CDR3 is 16 residues. In germline, CDR1 is DFQATT, CDR2 SNEGSKA (reference sequence). V was clipped by 4 bases and J by 2 bases; unmatched bases: 7. The CDR3 region is CSANLQTSGRAYEQYF. CDR3 nucleotides: TGCAGTGCTAACCTTCAGACTAGCGGGAGGGCCTACGAGCAGTACTTC.

The chain's CDR3 is CSAGREGFSNEQFF. For the CDR3, the DNA is TGCAGTGCTGGGCGGGAGGGCTTTAGCAATGAGCAGTTCTTC. The chain uses TRBV20-1 and TRBJ2-1; TRBD2 matches at 9 bases. V lost 5 bases to trimming and J lost 6 bases; unmatched junction nucleotides: 8. Germline V lookup: CDR1 DFQATT, CDR2 SNEGSKA (reference sequence). The CDR3 totals 14 residues.

There are many counts of this clonotype. For the CDR3, the DNA is TGCAGTGGGAAGAGAGACCCAAGACAGGACGAGCAGTACTTC. This encodes CSGKRDPRQDEQYF. This chain uses TRBV20-1 with TRBJ2-7, with D possibly TRBD1 on 6 matching bases. This CDR3 has 14 residues. The V end lost 7 bases, the J end lost 5 bases, and 21 bases lay between the germline ends. Germline-derived CDR1 and CDR2 are DFQATT and SNEGSKA (reference sequence).

In its sample, this clonotype was seen many times. The genes are TRBV7-9 and TRBJ1-2; D is unresolved. The CDR3 is 14 amino acids. Trimming removed 1 base at V and 2 bases at J, with 8 bases between. Germline V CDR1 and CDR2: SEHNR, FQNEAQ (reference sequence). The DNA for the CDR3 is TGTGCCAGCAGCTTAGGGTCCCTAAACTATGGCTACACCTTC. This sequence encodes CASSLGSLNYGYTF.

The V call is TRBV5-5, the J call TRBJ2-7; 11 bases fit TRBD2. With V trimmed by 4 bases and J by 0 bases, 6 bases remained unmatched. Germline V gene lookup returns CDR1 SGHKS and CDR2 YYEKEE (reference sequence). The CDR3 totals 16 residues. The CDR3 DNA reads TGTGCCAGCAGCCAAGGACTAGCGGGTAGCTCCTACGAGCAGTACTTC. Translation gives CASSQGLAGSSYEQYF.

This clonotype appeared many times. The CDR3 here is CASSGTSGRRSYEQYF. The CDR3, as DNA: TGTGCCAGCAGCGGGACTAGCGGGAGGAGGTCCTACGAGCAGTACTTC. The V and J genes are TRBV6-1 and TRBJ2-7; TRBD2 matches at 15 bases. The CDR3 totals 16 residues. J gave up 1 base and V 6 bases, and 4 bases lay outside the gene matches. Germline values: CDR1 MNHNS, CDR2 SASEGT.

The rearrangement links TRBV7-9 to TRBJ1-1; TRBD1 agrees at 8 bases. The junction had 3 bases not matched to a gene; V was cut back by 2 bases and J by 4 bases. Germline loops: CDR1 SEHNR, CDR2 FQNEAQ (reference sequence). The CDR3 has 14 residues. The CDR3 DNA reads TGTGCCAGCAGCTTAAGCCAGGGGGCCACTGAAGCTTTCTTT. Amino acid sequence: CASSLSQGATEAFF.

This clonotype was counted ten times or more. The chain uses TRBV24-1 and TRBJ2-2; 10 positions agree with TRBD2. Germline V gives CDR1 KGHDR, CDR2 SFDVKD. J was trimmed by 0 bases and V by 4 bases; bases with no gene match: 4. The CDR3 loop spans 17 amino acids. DNA of the CDR3: TGTGCCACCAGTGACCATGGACTAGCGGCGAACACCGGGGAGCTGTTTTTT. As protein: CATSDHGLAANTGELFF.

This chain connects TRBV29-1 to TRBJ2-7; possible D gene TRBD1, 6 bases. The germline V gene encodes CDR1 SQVTM and CDR2 ANQGSEA. The V end lost 4 bases, the J end lost 2 bases, and 9 bases lay between the germline ends. The CDR3 contains 12 residues. Here the CDR3 DNA reads TGCAGCGTTGGCCGGGACACCTACGAGCAGTACTTC. Its protein is CSVGRDTYEQYF.

The V gene is TRBV6-1, the J gene TRBJ1-2; possible D gene TRBD1, 6 bases. The CDR3 is 13 amino acids. Trimming took 6 bases from V and 5 from J, leaving 13 bases between them. CDR1 MNHNS and CDR2 SASEGT come from the germline V gene. This CDR3 reads CASSEQGMYGYTF. CDR3 nucleotide sequence: TGTGCCAGCAGCGAACAGGGAATGTATGGCTACACCTTC.

This clonotype was seen a handful of times. The chain employs TRBV7-3 and TRBJ2-1, with 7 bases identical to TRBD2. The CDR3 spans 14 residues. Germline assignment: CDR1 SGHTA and CDR2 FQGTGA. V dropped 8 bases and J dropped 5; count of bases not matched to a gene: 9. The CDR3 loop is CASQRRAGDNEQFF. DNA of the CDR3: TGTGCCAGCCAACGGAGGGCGGGAGACAATGAGCAGTTCTTC. Complete variable domain (other parts from reference TRBV7-3 and TRBJ2-1): GAGVSQTPSNKVTEKGKYVELRCDPISGHTALYWYRQSLGQGPEFLIYFQGTGAADDSGLPNDRFFAVRPEGSVSTLKIQRTERGDSAVYLCASQRRAGDNEQFFGPGTRLTVL.

By proportion, this clonotype is medium-sized (0.01 to 0.1%). The rearrangement joins TRBV7-9 to TRBJ2-5, with TRBD1 matching over 7 bases. The CDR3 is 17 amino acids. J gave up 3 bases and V 8 bases, and 18 bases lay outside the gene matches. Germline CDR1 and CDR2: SEHNR and FQNEAQ (reference sequence). CDR3: CASLQSRGTVIKETQYF. In DNA form, the CDR3 reads TGTGCCAGCTTGCAGTCGCGAGGGACAGTGATTAAAGAGACCCAGTACTTC.

A single count supports this clonotype. Germline is not matched at one junction end, which may reflect a read error. The rearrangement uses TRBV6-1 and TRBJ1-1; the D gene is possibly TRBD1 (5 bases). This CDR3 has 15 amino acids. Germline V gene sequence: CDR1 MNHNS, CDR2 SASEGT. In DNA form, the CDR3 reads TGTGCCAGTCGGGGGGGGGAAAGCCAAAACACTGAAGCTTCCTTT. It translates to CASRGGESQNTEASF.

This clonotype was observed at least ten times. V is TRBV6-1 and J is TRBJ1-6, with a tentative D call TRBD1 (5 bases). The V gene's germline CDR1 is MNHNS and CDR2 SASEGT. This CDR3 region has 15 residues. The ends were cut back, 6 bases at V and 4 bases at J, with 13 bases in the middle. The DNA for the CDR3 is TGTGCCAGCAGGAATACAGGATTGTATAATTCACCCCTCCACTTT. The encoded protein is CASRNTGLYNSPLHF.

This chain connects TRBV6-5 to TRBJ1-4, with D maybe TRBD1 (6 bases). Germline V lookup: CDR1 MNHEY, CDR2 SVGAGI. This CDR3 has 15 amino acids. V lost 4 bases and J lost 5, with 14 bases in between. For the CDR3, the DNA is TGTGCCAGCAGTTTCGTAGGGGGAAACAATGAAAAACTGTTTTTT. Amino acids: CASSFVGGNNEKLFF.

The table lists this clonotype with many counts. The chain carries TRBV5-1 and TRBJ2-1, with 7 bases that match TRBD2. This CDR3 is 11 amino acids long. V was clipped by 7 bases and J by 10 bases; unmatched bases: 5. The germline V gene has CDR1 SGHRS and CDR2 YFSETQ. In nucleotides, the CDR3 is TGCGCCAGCTGGGACTACCGGGAGCAGTTCTTC. Protein: CASWDYREQFF.

The CDR3 sequence is CASSPVGDTQYF. The DNA for the CDR3 is TGTGCCAGCAGCCCTGTTGGCGATACGCAGTATTTT. The V call is TRBV7-2, the J call TRBJ2-3; D not certain. V was shortened by 5 bases and J by 6 bases, with 9 bases between the two germline ends. CDR1 and CDR2 from the germline V gene are SGHTA and FQGNSA. The length of the CDR3 is 12 residues.